This T cell receptor (beta chain) emerged from a study of CD39 and CD103 CD8 tumor-infiltrating T cells. Study-wide points: DP TIL clonotypes were rarely found in blood or uninvolved lymph node.

Memory CD8 T cells were sorted as CD8+CD4-CD45RA-, any CCR7 status. Profiled with immunoSEQ multiplex PCR; TCRdb holds only in-frame clones, not every one. The top ten hold about 4.6% of the sample, which has about 17,000 clones, 85% to 95% seen once. This CDR3 comprises 16 residues. V dropped 5 bases and J dropped 3; count of bases not matched to a gene: 8. CDR1 is MDHEN, CDR2 SYDVKM, per germline. Regarding this clone: Its antigen is unidentified.

The chain employs TRBV28 and TRBJ2-1; TRBD1 aligns across 9 bases. The specimen sequenced was CD8+ T cells sorted from blood. Documented subset: total memory CD8 T cells (CD45RA-CCR7+/-) from blood or uninvolved lymph node. The TCR originated in a human donor with head and neck squamous cell carcinoma. The CDR3 loop is CASSRLGQGLYNEQFF. DNA for the CDR3: TGTGCCAGCAGTCGCCTGGGACAGGGACTCTACAATGAGCAGTTCTTC.